Below, 14 T cell receptor beta chains from the same sample are listed, as sequenced in a study of human T cells and chemical hapten exposure. Time point in this sample: patch test 2, 6 weeks after DPC sensitization. The treatment is: therapeutic diphenylcyclopropenone sensitization with weekly scalp DPC. TCRdb redid the calling of the RACE reads with MiXCR, one entry per CDR3 protein. The table lists about 81,000 distinct CDR3 sequences, 10% of them singletons. This specimen was whole blood, taken in connection with sensitization to the hapten diphenylcyclopropenone (DPC). The receptors stem from a woman aged 25 to 45 with alopecia areata. Some clones in this sample may be carry-over from other donors' samples.

This clonotype was seen a few times. V is TRBV6-5 and J is TRBJ1-6; D uncertain. This CDR3 region has 14 residues. V lost 10 bases and J 7 bases, leaving 17 bases between the germline ends. CDR1 is MNHEY and CDR2 is SVGAGI in the germline V gene. The DNA of the CDR3 is TGTGCCACTACGAACCTCCTATTGAATTCACCCCTCCACTTT. Its protein is CATTNLLLNSPLHF.

This clonotype was picked up many times. The V call is TRBV6-4, the J call TRBJ2-1; D not resolved. Trimming cost V 3 bases and J 6 bases, with 6 bases left between them. The CDR3 sequence is 12 residues long. In germline, CDR1 is MRHNA, CDR2 SNTAGT. The chain's CDR3 is CASSEKSNEQFF. Here the CDR3 DNA reads TGTGCCAGCAGTGAAAAAAGCAATGAGCAGTTCTTC.

This clonotype was seen only a few times. The J gene is TRBJ1-2, the V gene TRBV28; D might be TRBD1 (6 bases). The V gene's germline CDR1 is MDHEN and CDR2 SYDVKM. V shed 6 bases and J shed 0 bases, with 20 bases lying between them. CDR3 length: 17 residues. This CDR3 is CASSLVGRSGANYGYTF. In nucleotides, the CDR3 is TGTGCCAGCAGCCTCGTCGGCCGATCAGGGGCTAACTATGGCTACACCTTC.

A word on this clonotype: This likely reflects a read error, since a far larger clone is one base away. CDR3 coding DNA: TGTGCCAGCAGTTGGACAGTGAGCACTGAAGCTTTCTTT. Its translation is CASSWTVSTEAFF. The chain combines TRBV27 with TRBJ1-1, with D perhaps TRBD1 (6 bases). V gave up 4 bases and J gave up 4 bases, with 10 bases separating them. Germline CDR1 and CDR2: MNHEY and SMNVEV (reference sequence). The CDR3 loop spans 13 amino acids.

The rearrangement uses TRBV6-1 and TRBJ1-4; D is perhaps TRBD1 (6 bases). Trimming stripped 5 bases from V and 7 bases from J, with 14 bases between. Germline values: CDR1 MNHNS, CDR2 SASEGT. CDR3 length: 14 residues. The CDR3 DNA follows: TGTGCCAGCAGTCCAGGGGTCGTCGCTGAAAAACTGTTTTTT. It translates to CASSPGVVAEKLFF.

This clonotype was seen ten or more times. V gene TRBV6-2 or TRBV6-3 combines with J gene TRBJ1-5; D is perhaps TRBD1 (6 bases). The CDR3 runs 15 residues. V lost 6 bases, J lost 0 bases, and 12 bases lay in between. The germline CDR1 and CDR2 sequences are MNHEY and SVGEGT. The CDR3 region is CASRRAGDSNQPQHF. In DNA, the CDR3 is TGTGCCAGCAGACGCGCAGGGGATAGCAATCAGCCCCAGCATTTT.

This clonotype was observed many times. The V call is TRBV7-3, the J call TRBJ2-7, with a tentative D call TRBD1 (6 bases). The germline CDR1 and CDR2 sequences are SGHTA and FQGTGA. V dropped 0 bases and J dropped 4 bases, with 13 bases sitting between them. The CDR3 is 15 residues long. The CDR3 nucleotides are TGTGCCAGCAGCTTAACAGACCACAGGGATTACGAGCAGTACTTC. Its protein is CASSLTDHRDYEQYF.

This clonotype was seen ten or more times. The chain uses TRBV10-3 and TRBJ1-1; the match to TRBD1 covers 8 bases. Germline CDR1 reads ENHRY; CDR2 reads SYGVKD. The junction had 13 bases not matched to a gene; V was cut back by 8 bases and J by 5 bases. The CDR3 consists of 15 residues. CDR3 nucleotides: TGTGCCATCCAGGGAGGACAGGGCCGGAGGACTGAAGCTTTCTTT. Encoded protein: CAIQGGQGRRTEAFF.

The chain links TRBV9 to TRBJ1-1; D gene uncertain. The length of the CDR3 is 14 residues. V shed 4 bases and J shed 0 bases, with 10 bases lying between them. Germline V gene data show CDR1 as SGDLS and CDR2 as YYNGEE. For the CDR3, the DNA is TGTGCCAGCAGCAGAGCGCTCATGAACACTGAAGCTTTCTTT. Translated: CASSRALMNTEAFF.

This chain uses TRBV21-1 with TRBJ1-3. TRBV21-1 is designated a pseudogene. The CDR3 runs to 17 residues. CDR3 in DNA: TGTGCCAGCAGCATTAGGGGACTTTCCTCCTCTGGAAACACCATATATTTT. Its protein is CASSIRGLSSSGNTIYF.

This clonotype was counted ten times or more. This chain uses TRBV6-2 or TRBV6-3 with TRBJ2-1; the match to TRBD1 covers 8 bases. The CDR3 extends over 15 amino acids. Germline V lookup: CDR1 MNHEY, CDR2 SVGEGT. V was clipped by 6 bases and J by 4 bases; unmatched bases: 8. Here the CDR3 DNA reads TGTGCCAGCAGCTGGACAGGGATTGGGTACAATGAGCAGTTCTTC. Residues: CASSWTGIGYNEQFF.

The chain recombines TRBV14 with TRBJ2-7; no firm D call. V lost 5 bases and J lost 7, with 24 bases in between. The germline gives CDR1 SGHDN, CDR2 FVKESK. The CDR3 is 16 residues long. The CDR3 DNA follows: TGTGCCAGCAGCGCCCTTGTAGCCCGCAGGTTGGAGGAGCAGTACTTC. Protein: CASSALVARRLEEQYF.

This chain connects TRBV30 to TRBJ1-1; D is ambiguous. Germline CDR1 reads GTSNPN; CDR2 reads SVGIG (reference sequence). CDR3 length: 12 residues. V lost 2 bases to trimming and J lost 3 bases, with 7 bases between them. CDR3 in DNA: TGTGCCTGGAGTCCCACCGACACTGAAGCTTTCTTT. Protein sequence: CAWSPTDTEAFF.

This clonotype was picked up many times. This rearrangement joins TRBV18 to TRBJ2-2; 8 bases are shared with TRBD1. The CDR3 extends over 13 amino acids. Germline V gene lookup returns CDR1 KGHSH and CDR2 LQKENI. V lost 3 bases to trimming and J lost 6 bases; unmatched junction nucleotides: 0. CDR3: CASSPDRAGELFF. DNA for the CDR3: TGTGCCAGCTCACCGGACAGGGCCGGGGAGCTGTTTTTT. Based on the CDR3 plus reference TRBV18 and TRBJ2-2, the full variable domain is NAGVMQNPRHLVRRRGQEARLRCSPMKGHSHVYWYRQLPEEGLKFMVYLQKENIIDESGMPKERFSAEFPKEGPSILRIQQVVRGDSAAYFCASSPDRAGELFFGEGSRLTVL.